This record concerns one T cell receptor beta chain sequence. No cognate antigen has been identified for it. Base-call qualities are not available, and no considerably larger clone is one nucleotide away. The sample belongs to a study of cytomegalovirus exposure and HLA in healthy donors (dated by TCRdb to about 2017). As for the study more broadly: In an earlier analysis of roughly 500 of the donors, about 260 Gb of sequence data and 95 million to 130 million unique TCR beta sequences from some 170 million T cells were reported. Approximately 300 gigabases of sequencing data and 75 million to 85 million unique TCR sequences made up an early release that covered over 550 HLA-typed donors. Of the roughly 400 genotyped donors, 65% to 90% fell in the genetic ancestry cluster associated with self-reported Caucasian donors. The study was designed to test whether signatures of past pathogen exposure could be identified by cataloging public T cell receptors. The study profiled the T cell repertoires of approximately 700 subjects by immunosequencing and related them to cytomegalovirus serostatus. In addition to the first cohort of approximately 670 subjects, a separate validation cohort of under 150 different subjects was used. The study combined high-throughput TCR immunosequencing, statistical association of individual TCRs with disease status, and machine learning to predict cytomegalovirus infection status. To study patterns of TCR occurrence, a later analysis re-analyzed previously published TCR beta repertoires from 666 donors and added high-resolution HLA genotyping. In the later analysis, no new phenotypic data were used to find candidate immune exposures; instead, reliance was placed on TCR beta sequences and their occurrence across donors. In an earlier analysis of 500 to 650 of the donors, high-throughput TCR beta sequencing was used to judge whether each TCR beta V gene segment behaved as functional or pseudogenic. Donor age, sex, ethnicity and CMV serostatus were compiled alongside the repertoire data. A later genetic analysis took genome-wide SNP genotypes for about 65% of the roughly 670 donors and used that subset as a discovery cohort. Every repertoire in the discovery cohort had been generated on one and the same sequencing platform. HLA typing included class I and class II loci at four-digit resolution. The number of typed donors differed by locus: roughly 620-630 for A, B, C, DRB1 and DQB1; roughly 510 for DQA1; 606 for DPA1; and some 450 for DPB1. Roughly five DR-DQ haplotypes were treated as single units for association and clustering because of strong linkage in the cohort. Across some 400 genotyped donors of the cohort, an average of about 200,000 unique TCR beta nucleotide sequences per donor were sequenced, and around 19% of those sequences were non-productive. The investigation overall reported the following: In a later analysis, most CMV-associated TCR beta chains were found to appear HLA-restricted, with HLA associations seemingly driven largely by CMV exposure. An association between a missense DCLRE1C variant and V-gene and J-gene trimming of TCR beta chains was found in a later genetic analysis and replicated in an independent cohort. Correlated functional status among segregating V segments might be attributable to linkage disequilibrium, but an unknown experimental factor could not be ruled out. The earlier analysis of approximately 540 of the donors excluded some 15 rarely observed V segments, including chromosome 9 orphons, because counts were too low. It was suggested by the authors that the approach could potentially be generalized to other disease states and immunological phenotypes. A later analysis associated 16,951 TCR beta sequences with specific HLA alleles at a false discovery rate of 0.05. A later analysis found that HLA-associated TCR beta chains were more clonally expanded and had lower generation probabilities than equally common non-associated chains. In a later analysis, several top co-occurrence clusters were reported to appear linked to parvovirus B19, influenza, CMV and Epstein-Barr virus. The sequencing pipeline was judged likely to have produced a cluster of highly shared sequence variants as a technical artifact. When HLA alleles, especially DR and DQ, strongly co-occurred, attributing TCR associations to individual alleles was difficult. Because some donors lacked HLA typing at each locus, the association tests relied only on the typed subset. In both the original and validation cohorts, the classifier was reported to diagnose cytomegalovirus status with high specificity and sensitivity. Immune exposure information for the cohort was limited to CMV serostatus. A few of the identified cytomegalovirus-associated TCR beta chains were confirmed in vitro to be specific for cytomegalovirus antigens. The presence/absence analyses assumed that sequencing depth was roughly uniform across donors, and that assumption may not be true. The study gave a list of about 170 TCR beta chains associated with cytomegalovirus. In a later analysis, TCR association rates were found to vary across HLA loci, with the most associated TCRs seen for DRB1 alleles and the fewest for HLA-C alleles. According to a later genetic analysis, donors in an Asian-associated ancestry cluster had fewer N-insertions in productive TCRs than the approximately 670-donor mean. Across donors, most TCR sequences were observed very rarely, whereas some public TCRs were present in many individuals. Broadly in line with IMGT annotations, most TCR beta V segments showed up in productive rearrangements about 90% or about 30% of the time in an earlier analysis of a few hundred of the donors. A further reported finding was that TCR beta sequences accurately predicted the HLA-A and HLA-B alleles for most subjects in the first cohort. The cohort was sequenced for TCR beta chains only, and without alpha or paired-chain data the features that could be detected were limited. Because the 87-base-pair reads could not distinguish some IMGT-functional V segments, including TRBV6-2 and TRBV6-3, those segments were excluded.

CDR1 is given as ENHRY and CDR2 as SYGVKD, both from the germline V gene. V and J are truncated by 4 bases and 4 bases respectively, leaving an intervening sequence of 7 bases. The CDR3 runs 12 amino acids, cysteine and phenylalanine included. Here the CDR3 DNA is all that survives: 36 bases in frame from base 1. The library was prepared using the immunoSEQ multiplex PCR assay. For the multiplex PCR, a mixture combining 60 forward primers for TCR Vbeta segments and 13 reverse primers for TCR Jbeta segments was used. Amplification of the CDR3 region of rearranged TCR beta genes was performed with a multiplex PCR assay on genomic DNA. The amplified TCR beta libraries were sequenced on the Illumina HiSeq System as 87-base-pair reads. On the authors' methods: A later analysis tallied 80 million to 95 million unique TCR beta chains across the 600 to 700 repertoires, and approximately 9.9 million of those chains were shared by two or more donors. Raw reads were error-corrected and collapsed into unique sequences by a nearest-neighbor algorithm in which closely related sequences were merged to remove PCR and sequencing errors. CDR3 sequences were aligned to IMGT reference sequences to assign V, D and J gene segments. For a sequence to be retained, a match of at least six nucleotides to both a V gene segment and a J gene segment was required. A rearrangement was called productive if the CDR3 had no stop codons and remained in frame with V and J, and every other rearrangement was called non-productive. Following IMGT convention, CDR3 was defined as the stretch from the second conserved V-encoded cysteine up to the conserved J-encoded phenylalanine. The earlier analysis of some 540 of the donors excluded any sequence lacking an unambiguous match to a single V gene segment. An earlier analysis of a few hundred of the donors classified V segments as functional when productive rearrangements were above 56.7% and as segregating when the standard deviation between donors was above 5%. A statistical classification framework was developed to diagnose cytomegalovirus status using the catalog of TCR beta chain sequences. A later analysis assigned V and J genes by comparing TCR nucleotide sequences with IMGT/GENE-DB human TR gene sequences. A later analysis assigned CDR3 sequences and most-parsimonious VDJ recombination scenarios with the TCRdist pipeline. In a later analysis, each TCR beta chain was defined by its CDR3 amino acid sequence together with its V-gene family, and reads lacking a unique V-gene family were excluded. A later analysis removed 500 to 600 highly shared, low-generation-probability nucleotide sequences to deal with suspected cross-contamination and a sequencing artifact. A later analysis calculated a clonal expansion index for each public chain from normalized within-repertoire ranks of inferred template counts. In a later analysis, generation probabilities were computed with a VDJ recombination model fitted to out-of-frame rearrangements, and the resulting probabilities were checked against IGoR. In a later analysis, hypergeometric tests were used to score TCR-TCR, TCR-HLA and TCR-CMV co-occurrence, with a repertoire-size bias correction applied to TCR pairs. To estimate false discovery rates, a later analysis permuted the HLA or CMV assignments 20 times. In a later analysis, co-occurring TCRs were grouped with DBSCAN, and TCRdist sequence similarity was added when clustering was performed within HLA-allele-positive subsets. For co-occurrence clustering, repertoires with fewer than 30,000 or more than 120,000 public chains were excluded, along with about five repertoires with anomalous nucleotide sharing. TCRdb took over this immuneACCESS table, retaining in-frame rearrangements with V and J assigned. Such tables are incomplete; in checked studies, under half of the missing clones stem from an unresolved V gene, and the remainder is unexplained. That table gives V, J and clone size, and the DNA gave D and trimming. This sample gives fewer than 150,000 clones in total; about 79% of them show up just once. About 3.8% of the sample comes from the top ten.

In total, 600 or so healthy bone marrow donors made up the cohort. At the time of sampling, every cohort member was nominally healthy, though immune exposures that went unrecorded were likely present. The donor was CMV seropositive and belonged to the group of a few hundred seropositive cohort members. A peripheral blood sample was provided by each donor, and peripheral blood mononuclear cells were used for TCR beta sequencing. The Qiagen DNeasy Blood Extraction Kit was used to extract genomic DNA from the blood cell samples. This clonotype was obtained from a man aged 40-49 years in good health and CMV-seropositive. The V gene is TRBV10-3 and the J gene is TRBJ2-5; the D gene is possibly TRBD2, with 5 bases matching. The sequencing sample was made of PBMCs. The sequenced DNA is TGTGCCATCAGTGTTGAGGGAGAGACCCAGTACTTC. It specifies CAISVEGETQYF.